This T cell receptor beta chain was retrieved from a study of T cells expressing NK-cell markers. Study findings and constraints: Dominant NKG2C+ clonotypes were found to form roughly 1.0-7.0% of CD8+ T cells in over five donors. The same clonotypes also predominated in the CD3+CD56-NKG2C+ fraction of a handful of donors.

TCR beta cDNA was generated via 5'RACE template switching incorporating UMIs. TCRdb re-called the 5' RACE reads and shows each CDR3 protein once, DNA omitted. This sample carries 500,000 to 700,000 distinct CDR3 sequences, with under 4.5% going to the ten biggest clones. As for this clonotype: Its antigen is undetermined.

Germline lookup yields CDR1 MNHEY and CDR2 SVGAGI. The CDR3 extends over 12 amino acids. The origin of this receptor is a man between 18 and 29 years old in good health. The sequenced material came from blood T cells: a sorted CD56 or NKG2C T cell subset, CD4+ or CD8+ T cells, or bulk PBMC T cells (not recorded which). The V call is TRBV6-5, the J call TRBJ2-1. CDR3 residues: CASNKGINEQFF.